The 2 T cell receptor beta chains reported below all come from one sample, sequenced in a study of T cells in Graves' hyperthyroidism and ophthalmopathy. TCR beta CDR3 region amplification was performed from RNA transcripts. The study used the HTBI primer set for a first-round RT-PCR of the TCR CDR3. TCRdb ran MiXCR on the multiplex PCR reads and lists one entry per CDR3 protein. The sample carries roughly 570,000 distinct CDR3 sequences, around 14% recorded once. Input material: blood. Source of these receptors: a woman aged 25 to 45 with Graves' hyperthyroidism.

This rearrangement joins TRBV19 to TRBJ2-3, with 7 bases lining up with TRBD1. This CDR3 comprises 16 residues. Germline CDR1 reads LNHDA; CDR2 reads SQIVND (reference sequence). Trimming cost V 8 bases and J 0 bases; bases outside gene matches: 11. CDR3 sequence (DNA): TGTGCCAGTGGAAGAGGGACAGCCCTCAGCACAGATACGCAGTATTTT. As protein: CASGRGTALSTDTQYF.

V gene TRBV20-1 combines with J gene TRBJ2-5, with unresolved D. The CDR3 consists of 13 residues. The ends were cut back, 0 bases at V and 11 bases at J, with 16 bases in the middle. Germline V gives CDR1 DFQATT, CDR2 SNEGSKA (reference sequence). CDR3 residues: CSAREALNQKQYF. For the CDR3, the DNA is TGCAGTGCTAGAGAAGCCCTCAATCAGAAACAGTACTTC.